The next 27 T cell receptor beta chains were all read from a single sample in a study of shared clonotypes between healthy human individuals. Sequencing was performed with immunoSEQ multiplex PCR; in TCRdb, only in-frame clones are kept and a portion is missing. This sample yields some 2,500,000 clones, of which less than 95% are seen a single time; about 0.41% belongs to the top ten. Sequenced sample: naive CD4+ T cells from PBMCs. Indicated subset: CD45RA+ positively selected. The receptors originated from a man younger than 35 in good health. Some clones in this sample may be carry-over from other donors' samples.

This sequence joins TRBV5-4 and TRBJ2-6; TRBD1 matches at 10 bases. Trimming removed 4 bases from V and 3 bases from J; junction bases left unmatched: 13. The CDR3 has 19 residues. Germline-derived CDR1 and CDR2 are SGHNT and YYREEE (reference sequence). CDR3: CASSHTGTGVRVGANVLTF. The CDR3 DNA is TGTGCCAGCAGCCATACCGGGACAGGGGTTCGGGTTGGGGCCAACGTCCTGACTTTC.

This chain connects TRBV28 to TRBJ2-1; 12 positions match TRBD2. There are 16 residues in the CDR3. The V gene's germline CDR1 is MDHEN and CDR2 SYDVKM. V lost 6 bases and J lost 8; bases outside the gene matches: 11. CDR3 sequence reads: CASRPSSGRALDEQFF. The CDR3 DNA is TGTGCCAGCAGGCCTTCTAGCGGGAGGGCCCTCGATGAGCAGTTCTTC.

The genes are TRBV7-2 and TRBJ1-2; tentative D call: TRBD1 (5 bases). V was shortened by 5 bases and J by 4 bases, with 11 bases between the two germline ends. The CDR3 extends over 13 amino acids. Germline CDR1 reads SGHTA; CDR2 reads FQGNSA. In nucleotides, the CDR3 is TGTGCCAGCAGCCCGGACGGGACCTATGGCTACACCTTC. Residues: CASSPDGTYGYTF.

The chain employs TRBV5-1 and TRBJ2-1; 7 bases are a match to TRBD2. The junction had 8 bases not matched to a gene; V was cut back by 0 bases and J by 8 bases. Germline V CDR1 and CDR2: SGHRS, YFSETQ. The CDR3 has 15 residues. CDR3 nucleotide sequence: TGCGCCAGCAGCTTGGCGTCTAGCGGAGAGCATGAGCAGTTCTTC. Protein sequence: CASSLASSGEHEQFF.

This CDR3 is CASSLSRQSEQYF. CDR3 bases: TGTGCCAGCAGCTTATCCAGACAGTCCGAGCAGTACTTC. This chain links TRBV7-3 with TRBJ2-7; a possible D gene is TRBD1 (5 bases). The CDR3 is 13 amino acids. Trimming cost V 2 bases and J 6 bases, with 11 bases left between them. Germline CDR1 reads SGHTA; CDR2 reads FQGTGA.

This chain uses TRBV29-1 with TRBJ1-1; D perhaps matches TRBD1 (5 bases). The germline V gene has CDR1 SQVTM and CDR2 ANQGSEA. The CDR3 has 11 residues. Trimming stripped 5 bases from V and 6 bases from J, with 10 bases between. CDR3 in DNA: TGCAGCGTTACCCGGGGGGCTGAAGCTTTCTTT. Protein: CSVTRGAEAFF. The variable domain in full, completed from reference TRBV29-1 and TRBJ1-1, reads SAVISQKPSRDICQRGTSLTIQCQVDSQVTMMFWYRQQPGQSLTLIATANQGSEATYESGFVIDKFPISRPNLTFSTLTVSNMSPEDSSIYLCSVTRGAEAFFGQGTRLTVV.

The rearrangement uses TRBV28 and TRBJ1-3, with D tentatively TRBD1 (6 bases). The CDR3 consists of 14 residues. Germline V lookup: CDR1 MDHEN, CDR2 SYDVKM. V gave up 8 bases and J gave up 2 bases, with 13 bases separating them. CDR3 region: CASGRNRAGNTIYF. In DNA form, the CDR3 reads TGTGCCAGCGGACGCAACAGGGCTGGAAACACCATATATTTT. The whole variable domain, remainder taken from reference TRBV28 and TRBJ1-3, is DVKVTQSSRYLVKRTGEKVFLECVQDMDHENMFWYRQDPGLGLRLIYFSYDVKMKEKGDIPEGYSVSREKKERFSLILESASTNQTSMYLCASGRNRAGNTIYFGEGSWLTVV.

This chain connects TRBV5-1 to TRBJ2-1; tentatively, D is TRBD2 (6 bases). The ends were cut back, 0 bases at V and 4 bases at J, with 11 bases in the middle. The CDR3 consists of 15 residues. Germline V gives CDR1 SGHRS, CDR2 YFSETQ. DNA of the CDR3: TGCGCCAGCAGCTTGGTGCGGGAAACTTACAATGAGCAGTTCTTC. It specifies CASSLVRETYNEQFF.

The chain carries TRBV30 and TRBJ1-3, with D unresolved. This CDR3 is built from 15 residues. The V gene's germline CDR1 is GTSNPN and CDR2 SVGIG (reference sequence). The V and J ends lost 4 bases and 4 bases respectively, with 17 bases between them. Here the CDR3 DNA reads TGTGCCTGGATCTCACCAAGGTTTTCCGGAAACACCATATATTTT. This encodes CAWISPRFSGNTIYF.

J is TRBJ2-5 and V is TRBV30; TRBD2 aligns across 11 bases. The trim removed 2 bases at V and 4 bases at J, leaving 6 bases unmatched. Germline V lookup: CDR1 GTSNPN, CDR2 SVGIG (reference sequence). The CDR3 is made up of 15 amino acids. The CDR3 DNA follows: TGTGCCTGGAGTCTTACCGGGACTAGCGGAGAGACCCAGTACTTC. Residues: CAWSLTGTSGETQYF.

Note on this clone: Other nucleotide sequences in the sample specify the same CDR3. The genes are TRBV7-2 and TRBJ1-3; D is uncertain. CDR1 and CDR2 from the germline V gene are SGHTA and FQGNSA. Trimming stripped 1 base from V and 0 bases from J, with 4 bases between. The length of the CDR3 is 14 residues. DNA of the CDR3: TGTGCCAGCAGCTTAGGCGTCTCTGGAAACACCATATATTTT. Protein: CASSLGVSGNTIYF. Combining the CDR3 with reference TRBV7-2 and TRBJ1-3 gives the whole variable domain GAGVSQSPSNKVTEKGKDVELRCDPISGHTALYWYRQSLGQGLEFLIYFQGNSAPDKSGLPSDRFSAERTGGSVSTLTIQRTQQEDSAVYLCASSLGVSGNTIYFGEGSWLTVV.

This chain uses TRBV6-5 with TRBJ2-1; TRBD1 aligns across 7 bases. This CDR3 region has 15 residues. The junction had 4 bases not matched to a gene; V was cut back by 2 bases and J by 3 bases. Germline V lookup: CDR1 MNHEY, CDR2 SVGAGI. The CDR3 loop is CASSYQQGSYNEQFF. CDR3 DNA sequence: TGTGCCAGCAGTTACCAACAGGGGAGCTACAATGAGCAGTTCTTC.

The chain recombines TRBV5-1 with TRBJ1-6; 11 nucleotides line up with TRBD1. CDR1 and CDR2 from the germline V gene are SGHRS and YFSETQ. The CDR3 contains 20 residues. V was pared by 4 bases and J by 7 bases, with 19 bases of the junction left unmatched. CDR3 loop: CASSPRPGQGAQISNSPLHF. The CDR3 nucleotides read TGCGCCAGCAGCCCTAGACCCGGACAGGGGGCGCAAATCAGCAATTCACCCCTCCACTTT.

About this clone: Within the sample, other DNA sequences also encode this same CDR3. The CDR3: CASSPGGGGSYEQYF. CDR3 nucleotides: TGTGCCAGCTCACCAGGAGGGGGAGGGAGCTACGAGCAGTACTTC. V and J are TRBV18 and TRBJ2-7, with D tentatively TRBD2 (7 bases). CDR1 and CDR2 (germline): KGHSH, LQKENI. CDR3 length: 15 residues. V was pared by 2 bases and J by 3 bases, with 14 bases between.

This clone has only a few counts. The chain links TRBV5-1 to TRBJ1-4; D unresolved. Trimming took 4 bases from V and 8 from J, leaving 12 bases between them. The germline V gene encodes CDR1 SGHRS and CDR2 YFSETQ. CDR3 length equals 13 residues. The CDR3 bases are TGCGCCAGCAGCCTCCGGAGTGACGAAAAACTGTTTTTT. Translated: CASSLRSDEKLFF.

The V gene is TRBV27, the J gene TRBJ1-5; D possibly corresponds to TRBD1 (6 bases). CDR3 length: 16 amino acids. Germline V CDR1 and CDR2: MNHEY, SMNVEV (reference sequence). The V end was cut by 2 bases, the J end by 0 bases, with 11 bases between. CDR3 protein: CASSLRAGDSNQPQHF. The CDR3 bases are TGTGCCAGCAGTTTAAGGGCAGGGGATAGCAATCAGCCCCAGCATTTT.

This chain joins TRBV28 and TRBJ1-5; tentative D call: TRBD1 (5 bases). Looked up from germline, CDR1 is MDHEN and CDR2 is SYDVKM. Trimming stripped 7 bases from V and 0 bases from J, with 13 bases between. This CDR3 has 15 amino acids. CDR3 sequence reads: CASTLGGYSNQPQHF. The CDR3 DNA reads TGTGCCAGCACCCTGGGGGGTTATAGCAATCAGCCCCAGCATTTT.

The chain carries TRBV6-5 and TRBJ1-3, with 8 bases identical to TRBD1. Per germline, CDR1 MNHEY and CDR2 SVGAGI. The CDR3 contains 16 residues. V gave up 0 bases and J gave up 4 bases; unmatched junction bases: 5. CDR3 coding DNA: TGTGCCAGCAGTTACTCGAGGACAGGGTACGGAAACACCATATATTTT. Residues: CASSYSRTGYGNTIYF.

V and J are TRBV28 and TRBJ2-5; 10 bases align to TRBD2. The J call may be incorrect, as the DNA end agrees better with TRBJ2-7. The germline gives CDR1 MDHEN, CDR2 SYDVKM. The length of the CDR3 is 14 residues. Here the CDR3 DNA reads TGTGCCAGCAGACCCAGCGGGAGGGCCTACGAGCAGTACTTC. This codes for CASRPSGRAYEQYF.

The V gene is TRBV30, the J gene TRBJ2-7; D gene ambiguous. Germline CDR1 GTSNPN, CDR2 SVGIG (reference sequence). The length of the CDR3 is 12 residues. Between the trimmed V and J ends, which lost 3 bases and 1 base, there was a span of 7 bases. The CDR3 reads CAWSRVSYEQYF. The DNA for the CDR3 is TGTGCCTGGAGCCGAGTTTCCTACGAGCAGTACTTC.

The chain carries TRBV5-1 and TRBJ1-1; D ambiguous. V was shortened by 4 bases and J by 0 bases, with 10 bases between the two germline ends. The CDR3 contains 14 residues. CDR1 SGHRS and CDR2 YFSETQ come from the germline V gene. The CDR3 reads CASSTDVMNTEAFF. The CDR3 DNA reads TGCGCCAGCAGCACGGACGTAATGAACACTGAAGCTTTCTTT.

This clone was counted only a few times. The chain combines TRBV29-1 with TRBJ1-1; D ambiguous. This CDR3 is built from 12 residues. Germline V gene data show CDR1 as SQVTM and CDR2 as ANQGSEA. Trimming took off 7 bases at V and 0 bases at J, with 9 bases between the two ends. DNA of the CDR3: TGCAGCGCGAGCGGAATGAACACTGAAGCTTTCTTT. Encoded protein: CSASGMNTEAFF. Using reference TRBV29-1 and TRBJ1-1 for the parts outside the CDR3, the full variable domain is SAVISQKPSRDICQRGTSLTIQCQVDSQVTMMFWYRQQPGQSLTLIATANQGSEATYESGFVIDKFPISRPNLTFSTLTVSNMSPEDSSIYLCSASGMNTEAFFGQGTRLTVV.

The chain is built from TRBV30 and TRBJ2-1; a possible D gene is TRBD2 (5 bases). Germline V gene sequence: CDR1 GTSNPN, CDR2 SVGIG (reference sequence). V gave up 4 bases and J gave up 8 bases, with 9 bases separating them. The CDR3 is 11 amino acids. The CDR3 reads CAWTSIDEQFF. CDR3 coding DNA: TGTGCCTGGACTAGCATTGATGAGCAGTTCTTC.

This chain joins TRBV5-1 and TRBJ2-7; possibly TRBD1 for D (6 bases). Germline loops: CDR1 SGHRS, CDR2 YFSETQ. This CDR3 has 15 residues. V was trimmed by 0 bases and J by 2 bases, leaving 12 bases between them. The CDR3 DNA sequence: TGCGCCAGCAGCTTGGGGTCTACAGGGCCCTACGAGCAGTACTTC. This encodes CASSLGSTGPYEQYF.

The CDR3 coding sequence is TGCGCCAGCAGCGAGTTGGGAGTCACTGAAGCTTTCTTT. Amino acid sequence: CASSELGVTEAFF. This chain links TRBV5-1 with TRBJ1-1; D is unclear. Looked up from germline, CDR1 is SGHRS and CDR2 is YFSETQ. V dropped 4 bases and J dropped 4 bases, with 11 bases sitting between them. The CDR3 runs 13 residues.

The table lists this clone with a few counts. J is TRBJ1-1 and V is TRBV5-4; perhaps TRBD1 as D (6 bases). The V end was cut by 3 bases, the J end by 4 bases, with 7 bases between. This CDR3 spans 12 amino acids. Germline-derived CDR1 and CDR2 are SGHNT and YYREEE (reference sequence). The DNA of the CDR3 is TGTGCCAGCAGCTGGGGGGCCACTGAAGCTTTCTTT. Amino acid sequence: CASSWGATEAFF. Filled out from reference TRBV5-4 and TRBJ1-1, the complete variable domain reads ETGVTQSPTHLIKTRGQQVTLRCSSQSGHNTVSWYQQALGQGPQFIFQYYREEENGRGNFPPRFSGLQFPNYSSELNVNALELDDSALYLCASSWGATEAFFGQGTRLTVV.

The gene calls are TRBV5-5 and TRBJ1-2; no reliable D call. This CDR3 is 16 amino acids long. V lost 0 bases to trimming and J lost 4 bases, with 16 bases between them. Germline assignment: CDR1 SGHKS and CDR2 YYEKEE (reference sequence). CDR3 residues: CASSLAPAEVSYGYTF. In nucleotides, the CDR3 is TGTGCCAGCAGCTTGGCCCCGGCGGAGGTGTCCTATGGCTACACCTTC.